One sample yielded the 20 T cell receptor beta chains listed below, sequenced in a study of tissue T cells after allogeneic stem cell transplantation. Clones were sequenced by immunoSEQ multiplex PCR, and TCRdb holds only the in-frame ones, with some missing. The sample lists about 12,000 clones; less than 85% were seen once. Specimen: tissue from the right colon, collected at autopsy. The receptors originated from a woman between 18 and 55 years old with breast cancer.

This chain connects TRBV5-5 to TRBJ1-2; perhaps TRBD1 as D (5 bases). CDR1 and CDR2 from the germline V gene are SGHKS and YYEKEE (reference sequence). There are 13 residues in the CDR3. The V and J ends lost 1 base and 6 bases respectively, with 10 bases between them. The CDR3 nucleotides read TGTGCCAGCAGCTTGCCGACAGCAGATGGCTACACCTTC. This gives the protein CASSLPTADGYTF.

The chain couples TRBV5-1 to TRBJ1-6; TRBD1 agrees at 9 bases. Losses at the gene ends were 4 bases for V and 9 bases for J; bases not matched to a gene: 5. Germline assignment: CDR1 SGHRS and CDR2 YFSETQ. The length of the CDR3 is 14 residues. CDR3 sequence: CASSPGQGGSPLHF. DNA of the CDR3: TGCGCCAGCAGCCCGGGACAGGGAGGTTCACCCCTCCACTTT.

This clone was found once. The chain joins TRBV5-1 to TRBJ1-2; D not resolved. V was pared by 4 bases and J by 3 bases, with 13 bases between. The V gene's germline CDR1 is SGHRS and CDR2 YFSETQ. The CDR3 sequence is 14 residues long. The CDR3 loop reads CASSRSTVDYGYTF. The CDR3 nucleotides are TGCGCCAGCAGCCGAAGTACAGTTGACTATGGCTACACCTTC.

The rearrangement joins TRBV23-1 to TRBJ2-2; 8 bases fit TRBD1. TRBV23-1 is an open reading frame, and its role is uncertain. This CDR3 has 19 amino acids. J gave up 4 bases and V 11 bases, and 24 bases lay outside the gene matches. The CDR3 loop reads CACCPPDRDGSGFTGELFF. DNA for the CDR3: TGCGCCTGCTGTCCCCCGGACAGGGACGGGTCCGGGTTCACCGGGGAGCTGTTTTTT.

This clone was picked up one time. The chain combines TRBV3-1 (or the pseudogene TRBV3-2) with TRBJ1-2; D possibly corresponds to TRBD1 (5 bases). V gave up 6 bases and J gave up 10 bases, with 21 bases separating them. Germline V gene data show CDR1 as LGHDT and CDR2 as YNNKEL (reference sequence). The CDR3 runs 14 residues. The CDR3 is CASSRNGWTGDYTF. The CDR3 nucleotides are TGTGCCAGCAGTCGCAATGGGTGGACGGGGGACTACACCTTC.

The genes are TRBV4-1 and TRBJ2-5; perhaps TRBD2 as D (5 bases). V was cut by 2 bases and J by 7 bases, with 11 bases left in between. The CDR3 length is 13 residues. The germline gives CDR1 MGHRA, CDR2 YSYEKL. DNA for the CDR3: TGCGCCAGCAGCCAAACCCGTGGAGGGACCCAGTACTTC. Its translation is CASSQTRGGTQYF.

The V and J genes are TRBV2 and TRBJ1-5; D is ambiguous. The CDR3 is 15 amino acids. V was shortened by 6 bases and J by 0 bases, with 12 bases between the two germline ends. The V gene's germline CDR1 is SNHLY and CDR2 FYNNEI. CDR3 DNA: TGTGCCAGCAGCCCTTTTCTCCTTAGCAATCAGCCCCAGCATTTT. This sequence encodes CASSPFLLSNQPQHF. The full variable domain, in which reference TRBV2 and TRBJ1-5 provide the parts outside the CDR3, is EPEVTQTPSHQVTQMGQEVILRCVPISNHLYFYWYRQILGQKVEFLVSFYNNEISEKSEIFDDQFSVERPDGSNFTLKIRSTKLEDSAMYFCASSPFLLSNQPQHFGDGTRLSIL.

The chain couples TRBV18 to TRBJ1-2; D is undetermined. Germline V gene sequence: CDR1 KGHSH, CDR2 LQKENI. Trimming cost V 5 bases and J 5 bases, with 18 bases left between them. The CDR3 has 15 residues. CDR3 sequence reads: CASSTAASQTYGYTF. In nucleotides, the CDR3 is TGTGCCAGCTCAACGGCGGCATCACAGACGTATGGCTACACCTTC.

The chain links TRBV5-4 to TRBJ1-4, with 8 positions matching TRBD1. Germline values: CDR1 SGHNT, CDR2 YYREEE (reference sequence). The CDR3 consists of 15 residues. Trimming at V came to 0 bases and at J to 6 bases, leaving 4 bases not matched to a gene. The CDR3 loop reads CASSLVGQGDEKLFF. The CDR3 nucleotides are TGTGCCAGCAGCTTGGTTGGACAGGGTGATGAAAAACTGTTTTTT.

V gene TRBV20-1 combines with J gene TRBJ2-7; D is unresolved. CDR1 DFQATT and CDR2 SNEGSKA come from the germline V gene (reference sequence). CDR3 size: 12 residues. V was pared by 3 bases and J by 6 bases, with 12 bases between. The CDR3 DNA sequence: TGCAGTGCTAGTGGGTTATCGAGCGAGCAGTACTTC. Its translation: CSASGLSSEQYF.

The rearrangement uses TRBV5-1 and TRBJ2-7; TRBD1 aligns across 7 bases. V lost 2 bases and J lost 4; bases outside the gene matches: 9. The CDR3 has 15 residues. Germline values: CDR1 SGHRS, CDR2 YFSETQ. The CDR3 nucleotides are TGCGCCAGCAGCTTAGACAGGGCCGTCTCTTACGAGCAGTACTTC. As protein: CASSLDRAVSYEQYF.

The chain carries TRBV18 and TRBJ1-2; 7 bases map to TRBD1. The CDR3 is made up of 14 amino acids. V trimming: 3 bases; J trimming: 3 bases; junction bases outside the gene matches: 4. Germline CDR1 KGHSH, CDR2 LQKENI. DNA of the CDR3: TGTGCCAGCTCACCCCTCGGACAGGACTATGGCTACACCTTC. This encodes CASSPLGQDYGYTF.

The CDR3 nucleotides read TGTGCCAGCTCAGGCCGGGGTGACACTGAAGCTTTCTTT. It yields the protein CASSGRGDTEAFF. The V and J genes are TRBV18 and TRBJ1-1; D uncertain. Trimming stripped 5 bases from V and 3 bases from J, with 10 bases between. The CDR3 consists of 13 residues. Germline V gives CDR1 KGHSH, CDR2 LQKENI.

The rearrangement links TRBV5-1 to TRBJ1-2, with D perhaps matching TRBD1 (6 bases). Trimming cost V 3 bases and J 6 bases, with 9 bases left between them. Per the germline V gene, CDR1 is SGHRS and CDR2 is YFSETQ. The CDR3 spans 12 residues. In DNA form, the CDR3 reads TGCGCCAGCAGCTCCCAGGGGAATGGCTACACCTTC. It translates to CASSSQGNGYTF. The variable domain in full, completed from reference TRBV5-1 and TRBJ1-2, reads KAGVTQTPRYLIKTRGQQVTLSCSPISGHRSVSWYQQTPGQGLQFLFEYFSETQRNKGNFPGRFSGRQFSNSRSEMNVSTLELGDSALYLCASSSQGNGYTFGSGTRLTVV.

This chain connects TRBV21-1 to TRBJ2-7; TRBD2 is taken as the D call from the table, unchecked against the DNA. TRBV21-1 is recorded as a pseudogene. The CDR3 length is 16 residues. The CDR3 DNA reads TGTGCCAGCAGCACAGGGACTAGCGGGGGGTCCTACGAGCAGTACTTC. It encodes CASSTGTSGGSYEQYF.

The V and J genes are TRBV11-3 and TRBJ1-5; TRBD1 might be the D (5 bases). V lost 4 bases and J lost 1, with 20 bases in between. The CDR3 is 18 residues long. Germline V gene sequence: CDR1 SGHNT, CDR2 YENEEA. The CDR3 loop is CASSSGRDQEKSNQPQHF. The DNA of the CDR3 is TGTGCCAGCAGCTCAGGACGGGACCAAGAAAAAAGCAATCAGCCCCAGCATTTT.

This clone has just a few counts. V usage is TRBV19 and J usage is TRBJ1-2, with D tentatively TRBD1 (5 bases). The CDR3 is 15 amino acids. Per the germline V gene, CDR1 is LNHDA and CDR2 is SQIVND (reference sequence). V dropped 2 bases and J dropped 8 bases, with 18 bases sitting between them. CDR3 loop: CASSITIGALRGYTF. In DNA, the CDR3 is TGTGCCAGTAGTATAACGATCGGGGCGTTGCGAGGCTACACCTTC.

This clone was detected a few times. The chain recombines TRBV30 with TRBJ1-1; no firm D call. Germline assignment: CDR1 GTSNPN and CDR2 SVGIG (reference sequence). This CDR3 contains 12 residues. The CDR3 DNA follows: TGTTGTTCGGGCTACATGAACACTGAAGCTTTCTTT. Protein sequence: CCSGYMNTEAFF.

The chain carries TRBV29-1 and TRBJ2-1, with 7 bases identical to TRBD2. Germline trimming cut 7 bases from V and 3 bases from J; bases unmatched to any gene: 9. CDR1 SQVTM and CDR2 ANQGSEA come from the germline V gene. The CDR3 spans 14 residues. CDR3 loop: CSAWTRALYNEQFF. The DNA of the CDR3 is TGCAGCGCCTGGACTAGGGCCCTCTACAATGAGCAGTTCTTC.

This chain connects TRBV7-2 to TRBJ1-2, with 7 bases lining up with TRBD1. The V and J ends lost 7 bases and 4 bases, in that order; junction bases with no gene match: 9. This CDR3 is 14 amino acids long. CDR1 and CDR2 from the germline V gene are SGHTA and FQGNSA. CDR3 residues: CASNQRGGGYGYTF. The DNA for the CDR3 is TGTGCCAGCAATCAGAGAGGGGGCGGCTATGGCTACACCTTC.